These 12 T cell receptor beta chains were sequenced from one sample in a study of CD8+ T cells in alopecia areata (dated by TCRdb to the late 2010s). Libraries were prepared through the immunoSEQ multiplex PCR assay. For TCR sequencing, RNA was extracted from every sample and reverse transcribed into cDNA to serve as template. TCRdb took over this immuneACCESS table, retaining in-frame rearrangements with V and J assigned. Such tables are incomplete; in checked studies, under half of the missing clones stem from an unresolved V gene, and the remainder is unexplained. This sample is represented by roughly 120,000 clones; roughly two fifths of them were singletons. About 3.1% of the sample is held by the ten biggest clonotypes. Sequenced sample: CD4+ T cells sorted from blood. Receptors were obtained from a human donor with alopecia areata.

This chain links TRBV2 with TRBJ2-5; 8 bases fit TRBD1. CDR3 length equals 14 residues. CDR1 SNHLY and CDR2 FYNNEI come from the germline V gene. With V trimmed by 4 bases and J by 5 bases, 6 bases remained unmatched. The CDR3 DNA reads as TGTGCCAGCAGTGCGGACAGGGTGAGGGAGACCCAGTACTTC. This gives the protein CASSADRVRETQYF.

This clone came up a few times. The V and J genes are TRBV29-1 and TRBJ2-5; 14 positions agree with TRBD2. The ends lost 6 bases at V and 2 bases at J; junction bases unmatched: 11. This CDR3 region has 17 residues. In germline, CDR1 is SQVTM, CDR2 ANQGSEA. CDR3 DNA sequence: TGCAGCGTGCCGACTAGCGGGGGGGCCCGGTGGCAAGAGACCCAGTACTTC. Amino acid sequence: CSVPTSGGARWQETQYF.

This clone has a single count. The gene calls are TRBV29-1 and TRBJ1-5, with D unresolved. V lost 0 bases, J lost 4 bases, and 7 bases lay in between. Germline-derived CDR1 and CDR2 are SQVTM and ANQGSEA. The CDR3 has 13 amino acids. CDR3 DNA: TGCAGCGTTGAAGATCAAGCGAATCAGCCCCAGCATTTT. It encodes CSVEDQANQPQHF.

This clone was counted only a few times. The rearrangement joins TRBV20-1 to TRBJ2-1; possibly TRBD2 for D (5 bases). This CDR3 contains 11 residues. V was pared by 5 bases and J by 10 bases, with 12 bases between. CDR1 DFQATT and CDR2 SNEGSKA come from the germline V gene (reference sequence). In DNA form, the CDR3 reads TGCAGTGCTTCTAAGCGGCAGGAGCAGTTCTTC. Translated, it gives CSASKRQEQFF.

This clone has only a few counts. The chain joins TRBV29-1 to TRBJ2-6; D may be TRBD2 (7 bases). The germline V gene has CDR1 SQVTM and CDR2 ANQGSEA. The CDR3 extends over 16 amino acids. Trimming stripped 6 bases from V and 0 bases from J, with 15 bases between. In DNA, the CDR3 is TGCAGCGTGGGGAAGGGGGGGACCTCTGGGGCCAACGTCCTGACTTTC. Its protein product is CSVGKGGTSGANVLTF. Full variable domain (rest looked up from reference TRBV29-1 and TRBJ2-6): SAVISQKPSRDICQRGTSLTIQCQVDSQVTMMFWYRQQPGQSLTLIATANQGSEATYESGFVIDKFPISRPNLTFSTLTVSNMSPEDSSIYLCSVGKGGTSGANVLTFGAGSRLTVL.

The gene calls are TRBV7-3 and TRBJ2-1; D is perhaps TRBD1 (7 bases). The V and J ends lost 2 bases and 7 bases respectively, with 18 bases between them. The germline V gene has CDR1 SGHTA and CDR2 FQGTGA. The CDR3 contains 16 residues. CDR3 protein: CASSLLGGAEGNEQFF. The CDR3 DNA sequence: TGTGCCAGCAGCTTACTAGGGGGCGCGGAGGGTAATGAGCAGTTCTTC.

This clone was counted a few times. The chain carries TRBV7-2 and TRBJ2-1; 9 bases are shared with TRBD1. This CDR3 is 14 amino acids long. Germline loops: CDR1 SGHTA, CDR2 FQGNSA. After removal of 5 bases from V and 12 bases from J, the junction contained 11 bases not matched to a gene. Here the CDR3 reads CASSKSGTGSWQFF. CDR3 nucleotide sequence: TGTGCCAGCAGCAAATCCGGGACAGGGAGCTGGCAGTTCTTC.

The chain recombines TRBV18 with TRBJ2-3; TRBD1 might be the D (6 bases). The CDR3 is made up of 15 amino acids. Trimming removed 1 base at V and 5 bases at J, with 13 bases between. CDR1 KGHSH and CDR2 LQKENI come from the germline V gene. The CDR3 loop reads CASSPQRDKGDTQYF. As DNA, the CDR3 is TGTGCCAGCTCACCACAACGGGACAAGGGAGATACGCAGTATTTT.

The chain uses TRBV25-1 and TRBJ2-5; D perhaps matches TRBD2 (5 bases). Trimming shortened V by 1 base and J by 5 bases, and 8 bases separated the two germline ends. CDR1 and CDR2 (germline): MGHDK, SYGVNS. The CDR3 has 13 amino acids. The CDR3 region is CASSEWRSETQYF. CDR3 DNA sequence: TGTGCCAGCAGTGAATGGAGGTCCGAGACCCAGTACTTC.

V is TRBV5-4 and J is TRBJ2-5, with 10 bases lining up with TRBD1. The CDR3 spans 16 residues. Germline V gene data show CDR1 as SGHNT and CDR2 as YYREEE (reference sequence). The V gene end was trimmed by 3 bases and the J gene end by 4 bases; junction bases not matched to a gene: 9. The CDR3 protein is CASSSERDRGLETQYF. The CDR3 region has the DNA TGTGCCAGCAGCTCTGAGCGGGACAGGGGCCTAGAGACCCAGTACTTC. Combining the CDR3 with reference TRBV5-4 and TRBJ2-5 gives the whole variable domain ETGVTQSPTHLIKTRGQQVTLRCSSQSGHNTVSWYQQALGQGPQFIFQYYREEENGRGNFPPRFSGLQFPNYSSELNVNALELDDSALYLCASSSERDRGLETQYFGPGTRLLVL.

The chain joins TRBV13 to TRBJ1-2; D is ambiguous. The CDR3 loop spans 16 amino acids. The germline gives CDR1 PRHDT, CDR2 FYEKMQ (reference sequence). V shed 5 bases and J shed 2 bases, with 18 bases lying between them. The CDR3 coding sequence is TGTGCCAGCAGCCCCAGGCGGGGAACGTCAAACTATGGCTACACCTTC. Translated, it gives CASSPRRGTSNYGYTF.

This chain joins TRBV14 and TRBJ2-7, with a possible D match to TRBD1 (6 bases). There are 12 residues in the CDR3. The germline gives CDR1 SGHDN, CDR2 FVKESK. V shed 4 bases and J shed 6 bases, with 10 bases lying between them. The chain's CDR3 is CASSLNRVEQYF. The CDR3 nucleotides read TGTGCCAGCAGCCTCAACAGGGTCGAGCAGTACTTC.